This T cell receptor beta chain was identified during a study of blood T cell repertoires in COVID-19. The participants were between roughly 18 and 89 years old and came from under 25 US areas. The CDR3 has 11 residues. In germline, CDR1 is GTSNPN, CDR2 SVGIG (reference sequence). V was cut by 5 bases and J by 6 bases, with 11 bases left in between. Sequencing used immunoSEQ multiplex PCR; TCRdb keeps in-frame clones, though not all of them. The data show 350,000 or so clones, with about 88% seen just once and around 0.92% held by the top ten. This clonotype was sampled from a woman in her twenties or thirties who had been exposed to COVID-19. The sequenced sample was PBMCs or T cells enriched from blood (not recorded which). The chain joins TRBV30 to TRBJ2-7, with D possibly TRBD2 on 5 matching bases. The CDR3 loop reads CAWGTSVEQYF. For the CDR3, the DNA is TGTGCCTGGGGCACTAGTGTCGAGCAGTACTTC.